A single sample gave rise to the 28 T cell receptor beta chains below, sequenced in a study of beta chain features in type 1 diabetes. Since all of the isolated RNA was reverse transcribed, expressed TCRB transcripts were what got sequenced. TCRdb's copy holds only in-frame clones and misses some; the assay was immunoSEQ multiplex PCR. The table lists about 230,000 clones, around 10% of them singletons, with just under 0.035% in the top ten. Input material: naive CD4+ T cells from blood. The receptors shown here come from a woman aged 18-30 years in good health.

There are a few counts of this clone. The gene calls are TRBV14 and TRBJ2-5; 7 nucleotides match TRBD1. Germline V gene lookup returns CDR1 SGHDN and CDR2 FVKESK. The CDR3 has 14 amino acids. Germline trimming cut 3 bases from V and 5 bases from J; bases unmatched to any gene: 6. In DNA, the CDR3 is TGTGCCAGCAGCCAGAGAGGGGGCGGGGAGACCCAGTACTTC. Its translation: CASSQRGGGETQYF.

The chain is built from TRBV10-1 and TRBJ2-5; a weak D match, TRBD1 (6 bases). The V gene's germline CDR1 is WNHNN and CDR2 SYGVQD (reference sequence). The CDR3 extends over 15 amino acids. V was pared by 2 bases and J by 5 bases, with 15 bases between. This chain's CDR3 is CASSENAGVVETQYF. CDR3 bases: TGCGCCAGCAGTGAGAACGCAGGGGTAGTGGAGACCCAGTACTTC.

The table lists this clone with a few counts. The rearrangement uses TRBV28 and TRBJ2-3; TRBD1 aligns across 9 bases. This CDR3 comprises 15 residues. Germline CDR1 is MDHEN and CDR2 is SYDVKM. The J segment lost 6 bases and the V segment lost 5 bases, leaving 9 bases of the junction unmatched. This CDR3 is CASSGRGQGGDTQYF. The CDR3 DNA reads TGTGCCAGCAGTGGCAGGGGACAGGGAGGGGATACGCAGTATTTT.

Ten or more counts support this clone. J is TRBJ2-1 and V is TRBV4-1; D is uncertain. The CDR3 covers 12 residues. Germline-derived CDR1 and CDR2 are MGHRA and YSYEKL. Deletions cut 0 bases from V and 6 bases from J, with 3 bases between. CDR3 DNA sequence: TGCGCCAGCAGCCAAGATAGCAATGAGCAGTTCTTC. It yields the protein CASSQDSNEQFF.

In this sample, this clone turned up a few times. The chain carries TRBV10-1 and TRBJ2-6, with TRBD2 as a possible D gene (6 bases). The CDR3 sequence is 15 residues long. CDR1 and CDR2 (germline): WNHNN, SYGVQD (reference sequence). Trimming stripped 5 bases from V and 4 bases from J, with 12 bases between. CDR3 bases: TGCGCCAGCAGTACCGGGGAGGCGGGGGCCAACGTCCTGACTTTC. Translated, it gives CASSTGEAGANVLTF.

This clone has a handful of counts. The V call is TRBV30, the J call TRBJ2-5; D is perhaps TRBD1 (6 bases). The CDR3 spans 15 residues. V gave up 0 bases and J gave up 5 bases, with 16 bases separating them. The germline V gene encodes CDR1 GTSNPN and CDR2 SVGIG (reference sequence). CDR3 residues: CAWSVLPGAGETQYF. As DNA, the CDR3 is TGTGCCTGGAGTGTACTCCCAGGGGCGGGTGAGACCCAGTACTTC.

This chain uses TRBV10-2 with TRBJ2-1; TRBD2 is a possible D gene (5 bases). This CDR3 region has 11 residues. Germline CDR1 and CDR2: WSHSY and SAAADI. Trimming removed 4 bases from V and 8 bases from J, with 6 bases in between. The CDR3 sequence: CASSALDEQFF. The CDR3 DNA reads as TGCGCCAGCAGTGCACTAGATGAGCAGTTCTTC.

The chain recombines TRBV19 with TRBJ2-6, with D perhaps matching TRBD1 (5 bases). Looked up from germline, CDR1 is LNHDA and CDR2 is SQIVND (reference sequence). The ends were cut back, 4 bases at V and 2 bases at J, with 12 bases in the middle. The CDR3 totals 16 residues. CDR3 in DNA: TGTGCCAGTAGTAGCCCCGGCAGGGCTGGGGCCAACGTCCTGACTTTC. Translation gives CASSSPGRAGANVLTF.

This clone was seen more than once but under ten times. The J gene is TRBJ1-1, the V gene TRBV5-1; a weak D match, TRBD1 (5 bases). The length of the CDR3 is 16 residues. Looked up from germline, CDR1 is SGHRS and CDR2 is YFSETQ. V lost 4 bases and J 0 bases, leaving 16 bases between the germline ends. The CDR3 DNA reads TGCGCCAGCAGCCCCCCGATGAGGACAATGAACACTGAAGCTTTCTTT. Its translation is CASSPPMRTMNTEAFF.

This clone was counted only a few times. The chain is built from TRBV14 and TRBJ2-5; D perhaps matches TRBD2 (5 bases). CDR3 length: 17 residues. V was trimmed by 4 bases and J by 2 bases, leaving 20 bases between them. Germline CDR1 and CDR2: SGHDN and FVKESK. The CDR3 DNA follows: TGTGCCAGCAGCCGGATACTAGTGTCGGGCGCGCAAGAGACCCAGTACTTC. It specifies CASSRILVSGAQETQYF.

In this sample, this clone turned up a few times. The chain has TRBV5-4 and TRBJ1-2, with D hard to call. Trimming took off 2 bases at V and 0 bases at J, with 8 bases between the two ends. This CDR3 spans 14 amino acids. The germline CDR1 and CDR2 sequences are SGHNT and YYREEE (reference sequence). The CDR3 is CASSLSRANYGYTF. CDR3 DNA sequence: TGTGCCAGCAGCTTAAGTAGAGCTAACTATGGCTACACCTTC.

This clone appeared a few times. J is TRBJ2-7 and V is TRBV15, with TRBD2 as a possible D gene (5 bases). V lost 0 bases and J lost 2, with 11 bases in between. Germline CDR1 reads LNHNV; CDR2 reads YYDKDF (reference sequence). The CDR3 consists of 15 residues. In DNA form, the CDR3 reads TGTGCCACCAGCAGAGACGGGGTTTTGACCTACGAGCAGTACTTC. Amino acids: CATSRDGVLTYEQYF.

The V call is TRBV11-2, the J call TRBJ1-1; D is unresolved. This CDR3 has 13 amino acids. V lost 0 bases and J lost 1, with 3 bases in between. The germline V gene encodes CDR1 SGHAT and CDR2 FQNNGV. The CDR3 sequence is CASSLDGNTEAFF. CDR3 nucleotides: TGTGCCAGCAGCTTAGACGGGAACACTGAAGCTTTCTTT.

This clone was seen a few times. CDR3 in DNA: TGTGCCAGCAGCCCACAGGGGAGCTCCTACAATGAGCAGTTCTTC. It specifies CASSPQGSSYNEQFF. The chain has TRBV5-5 and TRBJ2-1; 7 nucleotides agree with TRBD1. The ends lost 4 bases at V and 0 bases at J; junction bases unmatched: 4. The CDR3 is 15 residues long. Looked up from germline, CDR1 is SGHKS and CDR2 is YYEKEE (reference sequence).

This sequence joins TRBV13 and TRBJ2-7; TRBD1 agrees at 10 bases. This CDR3 has 16 residues. V shed 2 bases, J shed 2 bases, and the junction held 6 bases outside the gene matches. CDR1 is PRHDT, CDR2 FYEKMQ, per germline (reference sequence). CDR3 amino acids: CASSLRDRGGTYEQYF. CDR3 sequence (DNA): TGTGCCAGCAGCTTACGGGACAGGGGAGGAACCTACGAGCAGTACTTC.

The chain recombines TRBV5-1 with TRBJ2-3, with 7 bases fitting TRBD2. CDR1 SGHRS and CDR2 YFSETQ come from the germline V gene. The CDR3 is 17 residues long. Germline trimming cut 3 bases from V and 2 bases from J; bases unmatched to any gene: 12. The DNA for the CDR3 is TGCGCCAGCAGCTCTAACTTTCTTAGCGGGTCCACAGATACGCAGTATTTT. Protein sequence: CASSSNFLSGSTDTQYF.

This clone was seen a handful of times. The chain links TRBV18 to TRBJ2-1; 11 positions agree with TRBD2. The V segment lost 1 base and the J segment 5 bases; nucleotides outside the gene matches: 7. Germline-derived CDR1 and CDR2 are KGHSH and LQKENI. CDR3 size: 17 residues. CDR3 residues: CASSPLPTSGVDNEQFF. DNA for the CDR3: TGTGCCAGCTCACCACTCCCGACTAGCGGGGTAGACAATGAGCAGTTCTTC.

The rearrangement uses TRBV29-1 and TRBJ2-7; TRBD1 matches 9 bases. The CDR3 is 14 residues long. Germline values: CDR1 SQVTM, CDR2 ANQGSEA. V lost 4 bases, J lost 6 bases, and 10 bases stayed unmatched. In DNA form, the CDR3 reads TGCAGCGTTGTCGGCTCGGGACAGGGCACCGAGCAGTACTTC. Its protein product is CSVVGSGQGTEQYF.

This clone was detected a few times. This chain links TRBV4-2 with TRBJ2-7, with D hard to call. This CDR3 comprises 15 residues. Looked up from germline, CDR1 is LGHNA and CDR2 is YNFKEQ. V shed 0 bases and J shed 0 bases, with 9 bases lying between them. The DNA of the CDR3 is TGTGCCAGCAGCCAAGATATAGACACCTCCTACGAGCAGTACTTC. The encoded protein is CASSQDIDTSYEQYF.

The rearrangement uses TRBV30 and TRBJ2-5; D uncertain. Near its end, the DNA agrees better with TRBJ2-7, so the J call may be wrong. Germline V lookup: CDR1 GTSNPN, CDR2 SVGIG (reference sequence). CDR3 length: 15 amino acids. DNA of the CDR3: TGTGCCTGGAGTGTATTTGGAGCGAACTCCTACGAGCAGTACTTC. It yields the protein CAWSVFGANSYEQYF.

The sample holds a few counts of this clone. V gene TRBV5-1 combines with J gene TRBJ2-1; 10 nucleotides match TRBD2. Germline V gene lookup returns CDR1 SGHRS and CDR2 YFSETQ. V was clipped by 0 bases and J by 6 bases; unmatched bases: 3. This CDR3 is 15 amino acids long. The CDR3 DNA is TGCGCCAGCAGCTTGGGGGCTAGCGGGAGCAATGAGCAGTTCTTC. This codes for CASSLGASGSNEQFF. The variable domain in full, completed from reference TRBV5-1 and TRBJ2-1, reads KAGVTQTPRYLIKTRGQQVTLSCSPISGHRSVSWYQQTPGQGLQFLFEYFSETQRNKGNFPGRFSGRQFSNSRSEMNVSTLELGDSALYLCASSLGASGSNEQFFGPGTRLTVL.

This clone was found a few times. CDR3 residues: CASSPYTGELFF. Written as DNA, the CDR3 is TGCGCCAGCAGCCCCTACACCGGGGAGCTGTTTTTT. The rearrangement uses TRBV5-1 and TRBJ2-2; D remains ambiguous. Germline CDR1 SGHRS, CDR2 YFSETQ. This CDR3 contains 12 residues. V gave up 4 bases and J gave up 3 bases, with 4 bases separating them. Based on the CDR3 plus reference TRBV5-1 and TRBJ2-2, the full variable domain is KAGVTQTPRYLIKTRGQQVTLSCSPISGHRSVSWYQQTPGQGLQFLFEYFSETQRNKGNFPGRFSGRQFSNSRSEMNVSTLELGDSALYLCASSPYTGELFFGEGSRLTVL.

The gene calls are TRBV28 and TRBJ2-1; a weak D match, TRBD1 (5 bases). Trimming left V 7 bases short and J 4 bases short, with 17 bases between. Germline loops: CDR1 MDHEN, CDR2 SYDVKM. The CDR3 spans 15 residues. The CDR3 region has the DNA TGTGCCAGCACTGGTGGGATAAGGGGTTACAATGAGCAGTTCTTC. It translates to CASTGGIRGYNEQFF.

The gene calls are TRBV19 and TRBJ2-7; TRBD2 matches 12 bases. Germline trimming cut 5 bases from V and 0 bases from J; bases unmatched to any gene: 2. Germline-derived CDR1 and CDR2 are LNHDA and SQIVND (reference sequence). CDR3 length equals 15 residues. Written as DNA, the CDR3 is TGTGCCAGTAGTGTGACTAGCGGGAGCTCCTACGAGCAGTACTTC. This encodes CASSVTSGSSYEQYF. Full variable domain (rest looked up from reference TRBV19 and TRBJ2-7): DGGITQSPKYLFRKEGQNVTLSCEQNLNHDAMYWYRQDPGQGLRLIYYSQIVNDFQKGDIAEGYSVSREKKESFPLTVTSAQKNPTAFYLCASSVTSGSSYEQYFGPGTRLTVT.

The chain has TRBV10-3 and TRBJ2-2; 10 bases agree with TRBD2. Germline CDR1 reads ENHRY; CDR2 reads SYGVKD. Trimming at V came to 8 bases and at J to 7 bases, leaving 7 bases not matched to a gene. The CDR3 length is 14 residues. The CDR3 DNA reads TGTGCCATCGGCCCTGGACTAGCGGACGGGGAGCTGTTTTTT. Translated: CAIGPGLADGELFF.

The chain is built from TRBV5-8 and TRBJ1-5; D unresolved. The CDR3 contains 16 residues. V lost 4 bases, J lost 3 bases, and 17 bases lay in between. CDR1 is SGHTS and CDR2 is YDEGEE in the germline V gene. The CDR3 loop is CASSMRGMGTNQPQHF. CDR3 nucleotides: TGTGCCAGCAGCATGCGAGGGATGGGAACCAATCAGCCCCAGCATTTT. The full variable domain, with the rest looked up from reference TRBV5-8 and TRBJ1-5, is EAGVTQSPTHLIKTRGQQATLRCSPISGHTSVYWYQQALGLGLQFLLWYDEGEERNRGNFPPRFSGRQFPNYSSELNVNALELEDSALYLCASSMRGMGTNQPQHFGDGTRLSIL.

The chain uses TRBV27 and TRBJ2-7; 7 nucleotides line up with TRBD1. CDR1 MNHEY and CDR2 SMNVEV come from the germline V gene (reference sequence). The CDR3 consists of 15 residues. Unmatched junction bases numbered 7, after V lost 4 bases and J lost 1 base. The CDR3 bases are TGTGCCAGCAGTTCGACCGGGACAGTGTCCTACGAGCAGTACTTC. Translation gives CASSSTGTVSYEQYF.

The gene calls are TRBV5-4 and TRBJ2-3; D may be TRBD2 (6 bases). Between the trimmed V and J ends, which lost 10 bases and 4 bases, there was a span of 22 bases. The CDR3 totals 15 residues. The V gene's germline CDR1 is SGHNT and CDR2 YYREEE (reference sequence). CDR3 sequence reads: CAFLGLGSSADTQYF. In DNA form, the CDR3 reads TGTGCCTTTTTGGGACTCGGTTCCAGCGCAGATACGCAGTATTTT. The full variable domain, its missing parts supplied by reference TRBV5-4 and TRBJ2-3, is ETGVTQSPTHLIKTRGQQVTLRCSSQSGHNTVSWYQQALGQGPQFIFQYYREEENGRGNFPPRFSGLQFPNYSSELNVNALELDDSALYLCAFLGLGSSADTQYFGPGTRLTVL.